These T cell receptor beta chains were read from a single sample in a study of blood T cell repertoires in COVID-19. TCRdb's copy holds only in-frame clones and misses some; the assay was immunoSEQ multiplex PCR. The sample comprises over 30,000 clones, about 90% of which are singletons, and roughly 19% rests with the top ten. The specimen was peripheral blood. The origin of the receptors is a man older than 75 with acute or convalescent COVID-19. Each CDR3 is given with its conserved first and last residue. Each record gives: D gene, J gene, V gene, clone size, CDR3 DNA, CDR3 protein. The D gene is left open where the match is weak. Part of the rows lack a size; the others show once, few, many or a class for expanded clones.

TRBD1,TRBJ1-1,TRBV5-1,few,TGCGCCAGCAGGGGCGACAGGGGTAACACTGAAGCTTTCTTT,CASRGDRGNTEAFF
-,TRBJ1-2,TRBV5-6,few,TGTGCCAGCAGCGAAATGGCTACCTCAGGGTACCTTAACTATGGCTACACCTTC,CASSEMATSGYLNYGYTF
TRBD2,TRBJ2-3,TRBV7-2,-,TGTGCCAGCAGCTGGGCGGGGGGGGCAGATACGCAGTATTTT,CASSWAGGADTQYF
TRBD2,TRBJ2-7,TRBV2,-,TGTGCCAGCACCCAGCGGGGGACTTCGGGGGAGCAGTACTTC,CASTQRGTSGEQYF
-,TRBJ2-3,TRBV5-1,-,TGCGCCAGCAGCTTGGCGAGCGATTTGACAGATACGCAGTATTTT,CASSLASDLTDTQYF
-,TRBJ2-5,TRBV3-1/TRBV3-2,-,TGTGCCAGCAGCCCGGGGGTCAAATGGGAGACCCAGTACTTC,CASSPGVKWETQYF
-,TRBJ2-3,TRBV2,few,TGTGCCAGCACCCTCACAGATACGCAGTATTTT,CASTLTDTQYF
TRBD1,TRBJ2-7,TRBV5-1,-,TGCGCCAGCAGCTTGTCCGGGACAGGGGCAGGCTACGAGCAGTACTTC,CASSLSGTGAGYEQYF
TRBD1,TRBJ2-3,TRBV7-9,-,TGTGCCAGCAGCTGGGGACAGGGTGGGGTTAGTACGCAGTATTTT,CASSWGQGGVSTQYF
-,TRBJ1-2,TRBV19,-,TGTGCCAGTGGCCGTCCGGGAGGCTACACCTTC,CASGRPGGYTF